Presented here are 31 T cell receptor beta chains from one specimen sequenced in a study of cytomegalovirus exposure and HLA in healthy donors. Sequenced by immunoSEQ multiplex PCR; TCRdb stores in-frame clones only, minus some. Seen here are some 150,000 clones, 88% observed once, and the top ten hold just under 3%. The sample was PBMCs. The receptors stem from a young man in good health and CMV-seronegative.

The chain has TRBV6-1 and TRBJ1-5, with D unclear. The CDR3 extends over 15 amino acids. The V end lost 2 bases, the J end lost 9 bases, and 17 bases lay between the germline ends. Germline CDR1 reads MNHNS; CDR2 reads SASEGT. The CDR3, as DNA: TGTGCCAGCAGTGAAATCCGGGAGGTCGTACGGCCCCAGCATTTT. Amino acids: CASSEIREVVRPQHF.

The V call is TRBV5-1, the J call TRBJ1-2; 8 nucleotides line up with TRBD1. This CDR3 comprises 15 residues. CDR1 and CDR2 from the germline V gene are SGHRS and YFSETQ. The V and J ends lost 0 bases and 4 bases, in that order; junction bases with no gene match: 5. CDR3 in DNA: TGCGCCAGCAGCTTGGAAGGGACAGGAGCCTATGGCTACACCTTC. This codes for CASSLEGTGAYGYTF.

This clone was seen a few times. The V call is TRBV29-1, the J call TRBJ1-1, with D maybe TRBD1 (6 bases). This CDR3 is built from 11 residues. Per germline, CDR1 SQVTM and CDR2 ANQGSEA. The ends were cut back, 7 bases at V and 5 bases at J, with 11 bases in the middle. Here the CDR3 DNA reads TGCAGCGGTACAGGGTGGACTGAAGCTTTCTTT. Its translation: CSGTGWTEAFF.

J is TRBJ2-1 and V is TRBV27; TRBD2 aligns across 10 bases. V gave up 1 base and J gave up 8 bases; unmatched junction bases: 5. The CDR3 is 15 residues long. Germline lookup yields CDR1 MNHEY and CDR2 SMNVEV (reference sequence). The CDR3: CASSLLSGGVDEQFF. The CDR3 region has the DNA TGTGCCAGCAGTTTATTGAGCGGGGGGGTTGATGAGCAGTTCTTC.

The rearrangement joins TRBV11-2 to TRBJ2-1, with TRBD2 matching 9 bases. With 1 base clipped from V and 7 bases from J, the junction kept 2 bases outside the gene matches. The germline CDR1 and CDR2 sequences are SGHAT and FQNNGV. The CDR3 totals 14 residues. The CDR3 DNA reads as TGTGCCAGCAGCTTAGTCCTAGCGGGGAATGAGCAGTTCTTC. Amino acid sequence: CASSLVLAGNEQFF.

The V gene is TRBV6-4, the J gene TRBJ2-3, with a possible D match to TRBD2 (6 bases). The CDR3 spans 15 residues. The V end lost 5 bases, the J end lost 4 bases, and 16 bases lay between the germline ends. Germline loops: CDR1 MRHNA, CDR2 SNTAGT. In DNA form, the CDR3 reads TGTGCCAGCAGTCTCGGGACTTACAAATCAGATACGCAGTATTTT. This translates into CASSLGTYKSDTQYF.

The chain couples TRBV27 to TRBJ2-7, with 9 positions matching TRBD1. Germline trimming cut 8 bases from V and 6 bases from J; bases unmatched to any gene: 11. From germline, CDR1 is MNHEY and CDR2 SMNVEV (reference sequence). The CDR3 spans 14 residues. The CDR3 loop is CASGRTGAPGEQYF. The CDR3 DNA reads TGTGCCAGCGGGCGGACAGGGGCTCCTGGCGAGCAGTACTTC.

CDR3 sequence (DNA): TGTGCCAGCAGCTTAGGGGACAGGGGAAGGACTGAAGCTTTCTTT. Protein sequence: CASSLGDRGRTEAFF. The rearrangement uses TRBV7-2 and TRBJ1-1; 10 bases line up with TRBD1. The J segment lost 5 bases and the V segment lost 1 base, leaving 4 bases of the junction unmatched. CDR3 length: 15 amino acids. In germline, CDR1 is SGHTA, CDR2 FQGNSA.

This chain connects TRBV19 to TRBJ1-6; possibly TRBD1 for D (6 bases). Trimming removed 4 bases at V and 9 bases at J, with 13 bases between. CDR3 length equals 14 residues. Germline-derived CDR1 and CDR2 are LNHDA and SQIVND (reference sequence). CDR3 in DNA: TGTGCCAGTAGTAGAGGGGGATCTGGTTCACCCCTCCACTTT. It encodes CASSRGGSGSPLHF.

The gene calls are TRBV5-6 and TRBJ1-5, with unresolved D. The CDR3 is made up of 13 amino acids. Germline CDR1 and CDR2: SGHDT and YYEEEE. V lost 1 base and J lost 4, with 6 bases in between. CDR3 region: CASSLKRNQPQHF. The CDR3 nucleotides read TGTGCCAGCAGCTTGAAGCGGAATCAGCCCCAGCATTTT.

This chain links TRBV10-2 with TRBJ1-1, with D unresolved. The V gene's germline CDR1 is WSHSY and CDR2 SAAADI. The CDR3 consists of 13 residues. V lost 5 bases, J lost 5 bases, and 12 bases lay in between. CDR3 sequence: CASSHSLRTEAFF. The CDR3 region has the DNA TGCGCCAGCAGTCACAGTCTTCGGACTGAAGCTTTCTTT.

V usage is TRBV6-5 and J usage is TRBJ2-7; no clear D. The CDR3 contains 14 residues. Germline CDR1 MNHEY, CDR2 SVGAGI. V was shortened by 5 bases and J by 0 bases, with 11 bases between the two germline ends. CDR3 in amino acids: CASSRAPSSYEQYV. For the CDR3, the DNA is TGTGCCAGCAGTAGAGCGCCAAGCTCCTACGAGCAGTACGTC.

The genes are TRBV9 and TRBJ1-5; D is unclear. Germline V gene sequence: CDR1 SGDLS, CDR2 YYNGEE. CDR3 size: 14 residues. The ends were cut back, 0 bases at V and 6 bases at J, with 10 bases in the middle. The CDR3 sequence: CASSVDSNAQPQHF. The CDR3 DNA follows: TGTGCCAGCAGCGTAGACAGTAACGCTCAGCCCCAGCATTTT.

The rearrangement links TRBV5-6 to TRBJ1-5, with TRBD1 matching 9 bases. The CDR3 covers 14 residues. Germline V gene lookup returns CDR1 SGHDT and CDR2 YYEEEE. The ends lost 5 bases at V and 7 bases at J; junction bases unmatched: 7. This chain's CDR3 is CASRQQGADQPQHF. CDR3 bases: TGTGCCAGCAGACAACAGGGGGCAGACCAGCCCCAGCATTTT. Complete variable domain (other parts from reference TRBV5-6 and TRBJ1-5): DAGVTQSPTHLIKTRGQQVTLRCSPKSGHDTVSWYQQALGQGPQFIFQYYEEEERQRGNFPDRFSGHQFPNYSSELNVNALLLGDSALYLCASRQQGADQPQHFGDGTRLSIL.

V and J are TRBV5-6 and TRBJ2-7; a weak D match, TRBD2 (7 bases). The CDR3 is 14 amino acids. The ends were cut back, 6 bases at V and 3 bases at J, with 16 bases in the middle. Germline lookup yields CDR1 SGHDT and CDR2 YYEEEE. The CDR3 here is CASTLWGGFYEQYV. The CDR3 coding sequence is TGTGCCAGCACCCTGTGGGGGGGCTTCTACGAGCAGTACGTC.

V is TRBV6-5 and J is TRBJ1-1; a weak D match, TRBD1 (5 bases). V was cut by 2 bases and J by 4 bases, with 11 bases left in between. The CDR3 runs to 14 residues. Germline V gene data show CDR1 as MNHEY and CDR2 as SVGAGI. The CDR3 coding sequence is TGTGCCAGCAGTTACACCGGGGGGAGCACTGAAGCTTTCTTT. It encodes CASSYTGGSTEAFF.

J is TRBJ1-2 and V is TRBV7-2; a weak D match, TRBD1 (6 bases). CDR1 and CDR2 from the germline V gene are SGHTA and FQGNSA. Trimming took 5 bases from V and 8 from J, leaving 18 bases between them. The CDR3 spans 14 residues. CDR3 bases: TGTGCCAGCAGCGCCCCGGGGGGGGCAAAAGGCTACACCTTC. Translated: CASSAPGGAKGYTF.

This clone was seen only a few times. As DNA, the CDR3 is TGTGCCAGCAGTTTGCTGAATGGGCAGGCGACCTACGAGCAGTACTTC. This encodes CASSLLNGQATYEQYF. The V and J genes are TRBV27 and TRBJ2-7; no firm D call. Germline CDR1 is MNHEY and CDR2 is SMNVEV (reference sequence). The CDR3 has 16 residues. Trimming left V 3 bases short and J 2 bases short, with 17 bases between.

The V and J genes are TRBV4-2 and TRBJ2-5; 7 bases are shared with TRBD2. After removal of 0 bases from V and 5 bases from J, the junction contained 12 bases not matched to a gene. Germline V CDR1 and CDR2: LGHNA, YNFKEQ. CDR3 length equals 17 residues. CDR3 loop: CASSQEAFGGSGETQYF. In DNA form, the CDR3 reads TGTGCCAGCAGCCAAGAGGCCTTCGGGGGTAGCGGGGAGACCCAGTACTTC.

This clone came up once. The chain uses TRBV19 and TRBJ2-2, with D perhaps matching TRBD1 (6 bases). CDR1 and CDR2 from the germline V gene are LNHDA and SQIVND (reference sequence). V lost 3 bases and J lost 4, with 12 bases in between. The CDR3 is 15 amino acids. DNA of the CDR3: TGTGCCAGTAGTATCACAGGGTTTCGCACCGGGGAGCTGTTTTTT. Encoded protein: CASSITGFRTGELFF.

CDR3 protein: CATSSEPRDKGVYSNQPQHF. CDR3 nucleotide sequence: TGTGCCACCAGCAGTGAACCGAGGGACAAAGGGGTTTATAGCAATCAGCCCCAGCATTTT. V gene TRBV15 combines with J gene TRBJ1-5; D might be TRBD1 (6 bases). Deletions cut 3 bases from V and 0 bases from J, with 24 bases between. The CDR3 is 20 amino acids. In germline, CDR1 is LNHNV, CDR2 YYDKDF (reference sequence).

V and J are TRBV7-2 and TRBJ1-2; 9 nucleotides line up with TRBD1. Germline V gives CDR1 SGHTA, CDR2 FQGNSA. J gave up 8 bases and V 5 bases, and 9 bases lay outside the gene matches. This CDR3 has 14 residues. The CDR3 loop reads CASSPNRGQVGYTF. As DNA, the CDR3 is TGTGCCAGCAGCCCTAACAGGGGGCAGGTCGGCTACACCTTC.

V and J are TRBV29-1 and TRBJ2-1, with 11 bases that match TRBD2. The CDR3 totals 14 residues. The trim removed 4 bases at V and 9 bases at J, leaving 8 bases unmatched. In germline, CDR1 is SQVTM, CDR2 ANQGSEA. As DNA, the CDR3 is TGCAGCGTTGGTATTAGCGGGAGGGCTACTGAGCAGTTCTTC. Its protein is CSVGISGRATEQFF.

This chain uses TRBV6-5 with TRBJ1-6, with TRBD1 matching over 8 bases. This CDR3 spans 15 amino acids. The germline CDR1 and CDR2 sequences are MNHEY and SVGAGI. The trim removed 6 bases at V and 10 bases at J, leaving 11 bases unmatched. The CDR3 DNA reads TGTGCCAGCAGCCTTGCAGGGGGCCGCGGATCACCCCTCCACTTT. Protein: CASSLAGGRGSPLHF.

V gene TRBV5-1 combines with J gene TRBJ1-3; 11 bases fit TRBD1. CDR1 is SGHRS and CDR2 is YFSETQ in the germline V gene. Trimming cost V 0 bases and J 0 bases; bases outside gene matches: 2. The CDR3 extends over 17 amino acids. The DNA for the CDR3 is TGCGCCAGCAGCTTGGGGACAGGGGGCGCCTCTGGAAACACCATATATTTT. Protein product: CASSLGTGGASGNTIYF.

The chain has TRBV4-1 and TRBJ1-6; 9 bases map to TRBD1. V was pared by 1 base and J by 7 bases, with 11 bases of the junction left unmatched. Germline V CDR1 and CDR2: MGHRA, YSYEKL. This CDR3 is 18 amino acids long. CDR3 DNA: TGCGCCAGCAGCCAAGCCGGGACAGGGTCCGTTGGAAATTCACCCCTCCACTTT. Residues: CASSQAGTGSVGNSPLHF.

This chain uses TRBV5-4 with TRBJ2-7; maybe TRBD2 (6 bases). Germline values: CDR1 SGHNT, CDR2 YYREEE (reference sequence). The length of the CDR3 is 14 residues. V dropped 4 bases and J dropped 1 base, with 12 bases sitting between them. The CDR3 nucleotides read TGTGCCAGCAGCGTCGGGACTCAGTCCTACGAGCAGTACGTC. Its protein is CASSVGTQSYEQYV.

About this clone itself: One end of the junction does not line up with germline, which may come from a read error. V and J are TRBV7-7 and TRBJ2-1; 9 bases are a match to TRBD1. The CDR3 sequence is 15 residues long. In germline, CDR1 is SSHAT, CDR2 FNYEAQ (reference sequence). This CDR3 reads CASSLDRGTYNEQFF. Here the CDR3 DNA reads TGTGCTAGCAGCCTCGACAGGGGGACCTACAATGAGCAGTTCTTC.

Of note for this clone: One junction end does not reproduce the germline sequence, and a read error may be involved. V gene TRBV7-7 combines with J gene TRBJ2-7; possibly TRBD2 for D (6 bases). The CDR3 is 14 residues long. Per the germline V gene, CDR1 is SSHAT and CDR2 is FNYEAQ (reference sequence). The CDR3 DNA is TGTGCTAGCAGCTTGATGGAGGGGTTCTACGAGCAGTACTTC. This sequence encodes CASSLMEGFYEQYF.

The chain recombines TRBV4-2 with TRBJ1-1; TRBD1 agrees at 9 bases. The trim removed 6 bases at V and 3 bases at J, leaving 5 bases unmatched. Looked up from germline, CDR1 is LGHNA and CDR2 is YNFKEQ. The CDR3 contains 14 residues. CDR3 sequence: CASSRRQGDTEAFF. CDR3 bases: TGTGCCAGCAGTCGGAGACAGGGGGACACTGAAGCTTTCTTT.

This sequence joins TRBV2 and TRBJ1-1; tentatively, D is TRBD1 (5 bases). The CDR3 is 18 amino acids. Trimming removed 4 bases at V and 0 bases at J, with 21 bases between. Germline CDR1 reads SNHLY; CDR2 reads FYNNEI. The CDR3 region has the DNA TGTGCCAGCAGTGGCCCCCGTAGGGCAGGGATCATGAACACTGAAGCTTTCTTT. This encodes CASSGPRRAGIMNTEAFF. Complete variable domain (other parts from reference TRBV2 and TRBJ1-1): EPEVTQTPSHQVTQMGQEVILRCVPISNHLYFYWYRQILGQKVEFLVSFYNNEISEKSEIFDDQFSVERPDGSNFTLKIRSTKLEDSAMYFCASSGPRRAGIMNTEAFFGQGTRLTVV.